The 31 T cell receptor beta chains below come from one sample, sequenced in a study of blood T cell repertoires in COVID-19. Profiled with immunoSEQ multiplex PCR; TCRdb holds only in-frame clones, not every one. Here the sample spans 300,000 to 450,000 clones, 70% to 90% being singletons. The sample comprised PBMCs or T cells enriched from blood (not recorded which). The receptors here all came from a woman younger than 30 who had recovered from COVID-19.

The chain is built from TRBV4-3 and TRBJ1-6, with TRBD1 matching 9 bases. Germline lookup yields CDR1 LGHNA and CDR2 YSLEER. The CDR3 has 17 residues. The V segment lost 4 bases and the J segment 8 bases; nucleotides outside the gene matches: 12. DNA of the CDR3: TGCGCCAGCAGCCTAGGGGACAGGGAAAAGGGCTATTCACCCCTCCACTTT. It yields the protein CASSLGDREKGYSPLHF.

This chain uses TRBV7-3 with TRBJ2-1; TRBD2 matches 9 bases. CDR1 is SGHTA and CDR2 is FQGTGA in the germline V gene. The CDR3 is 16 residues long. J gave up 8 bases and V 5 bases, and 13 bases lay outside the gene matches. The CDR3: CASSTSSGAGAHEQFF. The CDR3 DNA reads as TGTGCCAGCAGCACTTCTAGCGGGGCGGGGGCCCATGAGCAGTTCTTC.

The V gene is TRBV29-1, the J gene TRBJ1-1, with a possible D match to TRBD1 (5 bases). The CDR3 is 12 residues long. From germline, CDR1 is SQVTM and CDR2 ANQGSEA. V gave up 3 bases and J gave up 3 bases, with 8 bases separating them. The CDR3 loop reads CSVDGADTEAFF. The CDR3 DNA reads TGCAGCGTTGATGGGGCCGACACTGAAGCTTTCTTT.

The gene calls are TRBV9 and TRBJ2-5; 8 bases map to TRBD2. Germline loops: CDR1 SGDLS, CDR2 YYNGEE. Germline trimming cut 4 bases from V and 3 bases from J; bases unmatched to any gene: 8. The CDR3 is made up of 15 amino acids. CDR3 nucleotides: TGTGCCAGCAGCCCCCTTGGGACTAGGGAAGAGACCCAGTACTTC. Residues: CASSPLGTREETQYF.

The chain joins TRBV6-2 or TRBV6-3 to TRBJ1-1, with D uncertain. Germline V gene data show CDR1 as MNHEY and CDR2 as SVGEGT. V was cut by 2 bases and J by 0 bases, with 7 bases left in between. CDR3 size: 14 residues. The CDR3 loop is CASSYTQLNTEAFF. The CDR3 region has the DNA TGTGCCAGCAGTTACACACAGTTGAACACTGAAGCTTTCTTT.

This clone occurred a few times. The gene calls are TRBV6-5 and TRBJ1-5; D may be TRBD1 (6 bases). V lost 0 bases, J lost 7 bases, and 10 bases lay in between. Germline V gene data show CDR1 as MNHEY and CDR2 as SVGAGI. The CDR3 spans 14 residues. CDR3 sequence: CASSYSGGGQPQHF. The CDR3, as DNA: TGTGCCAGCAGTTACTCGGGAGGGGGACAGCCCCAGCATTTT.

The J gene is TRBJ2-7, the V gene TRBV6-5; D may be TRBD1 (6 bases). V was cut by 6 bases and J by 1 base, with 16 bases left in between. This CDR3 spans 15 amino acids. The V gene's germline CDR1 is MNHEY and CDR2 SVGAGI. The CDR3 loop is CASRLHRDLSYEQYF. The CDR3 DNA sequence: TGTGCCAGCAGGCTTCACAGGGACCTATCCTACGAGCAGTACTTC.

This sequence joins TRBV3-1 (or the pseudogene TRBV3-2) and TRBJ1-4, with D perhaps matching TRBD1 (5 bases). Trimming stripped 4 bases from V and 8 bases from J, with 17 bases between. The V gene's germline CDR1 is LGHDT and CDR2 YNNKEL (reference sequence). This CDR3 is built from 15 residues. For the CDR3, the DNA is TGTGCCAGCAGCCCCCGCCCAGGGATGTACGAAAAACTGTTTTTT. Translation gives CASSPRPGMYEKLFF.

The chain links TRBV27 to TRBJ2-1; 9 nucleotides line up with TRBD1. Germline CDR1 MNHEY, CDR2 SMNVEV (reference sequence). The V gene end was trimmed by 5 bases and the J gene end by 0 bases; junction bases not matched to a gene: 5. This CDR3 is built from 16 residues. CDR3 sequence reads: CASSAETGGSYNEQFF. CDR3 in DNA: TGTGCCAGCAGTGCCGAGACAGGGGGCTCCTACAATGAGCAGTTCTTC.

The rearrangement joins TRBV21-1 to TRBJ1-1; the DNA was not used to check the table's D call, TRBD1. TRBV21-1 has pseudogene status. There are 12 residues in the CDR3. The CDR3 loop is CASSRGQGKAFF. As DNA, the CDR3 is TGTGCCAGCAGCAGGGGACAGGGAAAAGCTTTCTTT.

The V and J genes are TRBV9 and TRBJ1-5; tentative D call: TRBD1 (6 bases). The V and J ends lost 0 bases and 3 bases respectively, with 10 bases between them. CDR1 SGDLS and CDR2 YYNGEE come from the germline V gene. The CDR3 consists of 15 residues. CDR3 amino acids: CASSVGGGDNQPQHF. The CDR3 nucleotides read TGTGCCAGCAGCGTAGGAGGGGGGGACAATCAGCCCCAGCATTTT.

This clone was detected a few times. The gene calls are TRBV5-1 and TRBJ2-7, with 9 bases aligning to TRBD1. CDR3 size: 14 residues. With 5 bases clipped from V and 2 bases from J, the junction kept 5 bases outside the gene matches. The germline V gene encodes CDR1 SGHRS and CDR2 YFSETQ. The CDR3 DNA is TGCGCCAGCAGGTCAAGGACAGGGGCCTACGAGCAGTACTTC. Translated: CASRSRTGAYEQYF.

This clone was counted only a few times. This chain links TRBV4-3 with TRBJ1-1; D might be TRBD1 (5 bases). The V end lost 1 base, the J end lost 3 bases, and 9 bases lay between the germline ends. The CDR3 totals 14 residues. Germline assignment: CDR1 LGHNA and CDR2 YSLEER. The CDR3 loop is CASSQVDRDTEAFF. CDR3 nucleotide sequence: TGCGCCAGCAGCCAAGTCGACAGAGACACTGAAGCTTTCTTT.

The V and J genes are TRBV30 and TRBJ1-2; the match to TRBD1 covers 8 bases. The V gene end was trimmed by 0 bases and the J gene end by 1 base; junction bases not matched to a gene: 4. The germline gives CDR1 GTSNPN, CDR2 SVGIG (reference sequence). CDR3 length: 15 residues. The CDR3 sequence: CAWSVGQGYNYGYTF. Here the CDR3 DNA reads TGTGCCTGGAGTGTAGGACAGGGATATAACTATGGCTACACCTTC. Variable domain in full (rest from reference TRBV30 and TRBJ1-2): SQTIHQWPATLVQPVGSPLSLECTVEGTSNPNLYWYRQAAGRGLQLLFYSVGIGQISSEVPQNLSASRPQDRQFILSSKKLLLSDSGFYLCAWSVGQGYNYGYTFGSGTRLTVV.

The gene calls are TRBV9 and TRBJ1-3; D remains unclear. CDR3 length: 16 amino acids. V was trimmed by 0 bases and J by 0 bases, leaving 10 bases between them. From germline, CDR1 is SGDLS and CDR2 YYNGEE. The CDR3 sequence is CASSVEWARSGNTIYF. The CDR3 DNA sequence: TGTGCCAGCAGCGTAGAGTGGGCCCGCTCTGGAAACACCATATATTTT.

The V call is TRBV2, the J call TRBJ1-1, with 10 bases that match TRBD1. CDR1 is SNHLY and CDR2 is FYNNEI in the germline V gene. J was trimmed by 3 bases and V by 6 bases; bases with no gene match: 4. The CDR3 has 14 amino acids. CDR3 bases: TGTGCCAGCAGAGACAGGGGGCTAGACACTGAAGCTTTCTTT. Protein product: CASRDRGLDTEAFF.

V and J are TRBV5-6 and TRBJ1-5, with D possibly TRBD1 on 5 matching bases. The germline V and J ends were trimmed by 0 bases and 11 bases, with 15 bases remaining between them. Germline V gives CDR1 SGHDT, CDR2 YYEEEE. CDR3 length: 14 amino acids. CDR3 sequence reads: CASSLASGREAQHF. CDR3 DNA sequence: TGTGCCAGCAGCTTGGCTTCAGGGAGGGAAGCCCAGCATTTT.

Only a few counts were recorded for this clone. The CDR3 protein is CASSLALAAGELFF. In DNA, the CDR3 is TGTGCCAGCAGTTTAGCACTAGCAGCCGGGGAGCTGTTTTTT. The gene calls are TRBV27 and TRBJ2-2; maybe TRBD2 (6 bases). This CDR3 has 14 residues. V was pared by 2 bases and J by 6 bases, with 10 bases between. Germline V gene lookup returns CDR1 MNHEY and CDR2 SMNVEV (reference sequence).

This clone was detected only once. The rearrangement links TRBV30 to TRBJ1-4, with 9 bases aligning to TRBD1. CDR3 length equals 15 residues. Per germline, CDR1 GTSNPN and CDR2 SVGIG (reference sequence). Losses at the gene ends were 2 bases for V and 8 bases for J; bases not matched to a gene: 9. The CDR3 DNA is TGTGCCTGGAGTAGACTAGGACAGGGGAACGAAAAACTGTTTTTT. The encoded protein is CAWSRLGQGNEKLFF.

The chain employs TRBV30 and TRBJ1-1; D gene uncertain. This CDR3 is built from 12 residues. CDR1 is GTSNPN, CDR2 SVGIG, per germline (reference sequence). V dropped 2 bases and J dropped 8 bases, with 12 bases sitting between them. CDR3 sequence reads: CAWSQVGNEAFF. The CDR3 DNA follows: TGTGCCTGGAGTCAGGTGGGTAACGAAGCTTTCTTT.

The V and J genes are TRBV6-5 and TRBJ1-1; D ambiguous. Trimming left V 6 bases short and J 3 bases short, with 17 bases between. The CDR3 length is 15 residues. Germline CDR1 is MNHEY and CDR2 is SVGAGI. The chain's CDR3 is CASSPQRAVDTEAFF. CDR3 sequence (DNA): TGTGCCAGCAGCCCCCAGAGGGCAGTTGACACTGAAGCTTTCTTT.

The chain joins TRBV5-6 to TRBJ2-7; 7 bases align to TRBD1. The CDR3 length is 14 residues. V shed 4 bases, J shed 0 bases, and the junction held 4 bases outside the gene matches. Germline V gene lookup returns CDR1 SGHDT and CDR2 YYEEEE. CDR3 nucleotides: TGTGCCAGCAGCGTGGGACAGCCCTCCTACGAGCAGTACTTC. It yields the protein CASSVGQPSYEQYF.

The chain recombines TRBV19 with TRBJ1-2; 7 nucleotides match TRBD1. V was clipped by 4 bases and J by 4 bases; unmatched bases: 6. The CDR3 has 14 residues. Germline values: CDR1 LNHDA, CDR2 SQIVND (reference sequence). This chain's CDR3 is CASSRGQPLYGYTF. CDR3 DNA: TGTGCCAGTAGTAGGGGACAGCCACTCTATGGCTACACCTTC.

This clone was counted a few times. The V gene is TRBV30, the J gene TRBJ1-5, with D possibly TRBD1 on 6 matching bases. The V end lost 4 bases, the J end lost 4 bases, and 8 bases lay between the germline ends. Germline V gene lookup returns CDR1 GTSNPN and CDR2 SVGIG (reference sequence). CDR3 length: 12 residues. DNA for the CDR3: TGTGCCTGGAAAGGGGGAAATCAGCCCCAGCATTTT. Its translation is CAWKGGNQPQHF. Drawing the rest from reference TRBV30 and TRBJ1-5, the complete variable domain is SQTIHQWPATLVQPVGSPLSLECTVEGTSNPNLYWYRQAAGRGLQLLFYSVGIGQISSEVPQNLSASRPQDRQFILSSKKLLLSDSGFYLCAWKGGNQPQHFGDGTRLSIL.

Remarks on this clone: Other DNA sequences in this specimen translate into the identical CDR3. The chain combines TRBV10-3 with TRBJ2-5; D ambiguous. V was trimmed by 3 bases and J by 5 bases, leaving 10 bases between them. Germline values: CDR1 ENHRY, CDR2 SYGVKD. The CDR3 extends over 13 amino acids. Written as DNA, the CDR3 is TGTGCCATCAGTGACGGAAGGCGGGAGACCCAGTACTTC. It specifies CAISDGRRETQYF.

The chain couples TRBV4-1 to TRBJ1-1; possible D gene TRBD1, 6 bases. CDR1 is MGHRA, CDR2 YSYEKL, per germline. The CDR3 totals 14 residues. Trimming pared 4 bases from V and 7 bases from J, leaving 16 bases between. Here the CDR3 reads CASSRLQGLGEAFF. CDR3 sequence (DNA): TGCGCCAGCAGCCGCCTCCAGGGGCTGGGTGAAGCTTTCTTT.

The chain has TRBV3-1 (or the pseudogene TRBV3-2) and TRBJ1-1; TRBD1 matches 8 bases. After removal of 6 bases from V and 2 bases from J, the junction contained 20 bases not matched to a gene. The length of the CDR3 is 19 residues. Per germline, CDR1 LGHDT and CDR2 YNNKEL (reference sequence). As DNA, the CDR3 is TGTGCCAGCAGTTTCAAGATGGCAGGGGGCTACACCGGTAACACTGAAGCTTTCTTT. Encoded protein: CASSFKMAGGYTGNTEAFF.

The DNA for the CDR3 is TGTGCCAGCAGCCAAGATCTGGCAGGCGAGCTTATCTATGGCTACACCTTC. Protein product: CASSQDLAGELIYGYTF. The chain joins TRBV4-2 to TRBJ1-2; D gene uncertain. Trimming took 0 bases from V and 4 from J, leaving 18 bases between them. Germline V CDR1 and CDR2: LGHNA, YNFKEQ. The CDR3 sequence is 17 residues long.

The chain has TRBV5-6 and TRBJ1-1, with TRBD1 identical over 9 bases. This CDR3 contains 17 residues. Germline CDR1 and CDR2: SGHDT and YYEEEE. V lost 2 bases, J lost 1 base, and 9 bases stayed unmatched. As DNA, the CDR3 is TGTGCCAGCAGCTTTTTAATAGGGACAGGGAAGAACACTGAAGCTTTCTTT. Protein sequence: CASSFLIGTGKNTEAFF.

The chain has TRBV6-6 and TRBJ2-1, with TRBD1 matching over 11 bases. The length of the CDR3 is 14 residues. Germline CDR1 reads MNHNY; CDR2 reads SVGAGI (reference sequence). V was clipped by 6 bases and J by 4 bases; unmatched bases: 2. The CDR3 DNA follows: TGTGCCAGCAGCCGGGACAGGGGGTACAATGAGCAGTTCTTC. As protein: CASSRDRGYNEQFF.

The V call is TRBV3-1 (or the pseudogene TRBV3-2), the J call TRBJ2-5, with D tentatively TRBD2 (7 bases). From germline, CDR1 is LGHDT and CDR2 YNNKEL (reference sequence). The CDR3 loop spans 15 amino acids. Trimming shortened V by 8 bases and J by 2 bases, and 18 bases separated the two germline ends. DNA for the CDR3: TGTGCCAGCCAACAAGGGGGGGGGCAACAAGAGACCCAGTACTTC. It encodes CASQQGGGQQETQYF.